This T cell receptor beta chain is from a study of identifying expanded T cells in peripheral blood. No infections or other immune events were documented during collection. This clone showed up just once. Its cognate antigen is unknown. Broader study findings: Clone count variance between roughly 2-week samples rose with total template count. About 1.2 clones differed between technical replicates, versus about 15 and 19 over time.

Repertoires were generated with immunoSEQ multiplex PCR, while TCRdb's copy carries only in-frame clones and drops some. The sample includes more than 50,000 clones, around four fifths of them seen just once. V was clipped by 0 bases and J by 4 bases, with 13 bases between them. Looked up from germline, CDR1 is SGHRS and CDR2 is YFSETQ. This CDR3 is built from 15 residues. The chain has TRBV5-1 and TRBJ2-5; D tentatively fits TRBD1 or TRBD2 (5 bases each). Sequenced: blood. The TCR was taken from a person aged 18-69 years in good health. CDR3 amino acids: CASSLVGGVGETQYF. DNA for the CDR3: TGCGCCAGCAGCTTGGTTGGGGGAGTTGGAGAGACCCAGTACTTC.